This entry lists 15 T cell receptor beta chains sequenced from one sample in a study of T cell responses to AZD1222 COVID-19 vaccine. TCRdb's copy holds only in-frame clones and misses some; the assay was immunoSEQ multiplex PCR. The profile shows around 180,000 clones, about 90% of them singletons. The specimen comprised peripheral blood, sampled on day 0 of AZD1222 vaccination. The receptor set was obtained from an adult in good health.

In this sample, this clone turned up once. The rearrangement links TRBV10-2 to TRBJ1-5; tentative D call: TRBD1 (5 bases). The germline V gene encodes CDR1 WSHSY and CDR2 SAAADI. Trimming took off 7 bases at V and 6 bases at J, with 13 bases between the two ends. This CDR3 has 13 residues. In DNA, the CDR3 is TGCGCCAGCACAGGGCGGGAAGGTCAGCCCCAGCATTTT. Its translation is CASTGREGQPQHF.

The chain couples TRBV27 to TRBJ1-1, with D possibly being TRBD1 (5 bases). The V gene lost 5 bases and the J gene lost 4 bases, with 14 bases spanning the gap. Germline CDR1 MNHEY, CDR2 SMNVEV (reference sequence). The CDR3 sequence is 14 residues long. The CDR3 here is CASSLGGVGTEAFF. As DNA, the CDR3 is TGTGCCAGCAGTCTGGGGGGGGTTGGCACTGAAGCTTTCTTT.

The gene calls are TRBV13 and TRBJ2-5; maybe TRBD1 (5 bases). The CDR3 extends over 14 amino acids. V lost 5 bases to trimming and J lost 4 bases, with 14 bases between them. Per germline, CDR1 PRHDT and CDR2 FYEKMQ (reference sequence). The CDR3 loop reads CASSPRQSRETQYF. DNA of the CDR3: TGTGCCAGCAGCCCTAGACAGTCAAGAGAGACCCAGTACTTC.

This chain uses TRBV6-2 or TRBV6-3 with TRBJ1-6, with D tentatively TRBD1 (6 bases). V was trimmed by 5 bases and J by 6 bases, leaving 11 bases between them. The CDR3 spans 14 residues. Germline V CDR1 and CDR2: MNHEY, SVGEGT. CDR3 DNA: TGTGCCAGCAGTGCGGACAGCCTTAATTCACCCCTCCACTTT. This gives the protein CASSADSLNSPLHF.

The rearrangement links TRBV5-6 to TRBJ1-2; D is ambiguous. V was shortened by 1 base and J by 0 bases, with 7 bases between the two germline ends. Per the germline V gene, CDR1 is SGHDT and CDR2 is YYEEEE. The CDR3 has 14 residues. CDR3 sequence reads: CASSLLGSNYGYTF. The DNA for the CDR3 is TGTGCCAGCAGCTTGTTAGGATCTAACTATGGCTACACCTTC.

The gene calls are TRBV5-1 and TRBJ1-2, with 9 bases matching TRBD1. This CDR3 is 12 amino acids long. Germline V CDR1 and CDR2: SGHRS, YFSETQ. Losses at the gene ends were 4 bases for V and 8 bases for J; bases not matched to a gene: 3. DNA of the CDR3: TGCGCCAGCAGCACCACAGGGGGCGGCTACACCTTC. As protein: CASSTTGGGYTF.

The J gene is TRBJ1-4, the V gene TRBV2; no firm D call. The CDR3 has 14 amino acids. Deletions cut 10 bases from V and 7 bases from J, with 19 bases between. Germline V gene data show CDR1 as SNHLY and CDR2 as FYNNEI. The CDR3 loop is CATQEEVHREKLFF. CDR3 sequence (DNA): TGTGCCACCCAGGAGGAGGTTCACCGTGAAAAACTGTTTTTT.

The table lists this clone with a count of one. The V gene is TRBV20-1, the J gene TRBJ1-6; a weak D match, TRBD1 (5 bases). V lost 3 bases to trimming and J lost 0 bases, with 15 bases between them. The germline gives CDR1 DFQATT, CDR2 SNEGSKA (reference sequence). CDR3 length: 17 amino acids. The CDR3 DNA reads TGCAGTGCTAGTTGGCAGGGTGGTGGCTCCTATAATTCACCCCTCCACTTT. This translates into CSASWQGGGSYNSPLHF.

The gene calls are TRBV7-8 and TRBJ1-5; D unclear. The CDR3 sequence is 15 residues long. The V gene lost 2 bases and the J gene lost 0 bases, with 8 bases spanning the gap. Germline V gene lookup returns CDR1 SGHVS and CDR2 FQNEAQ. In DNA form, the CDR3 reads TGTGCCAGCAGCTTATCCAAAAATAGCAATCAGCCCCAGCATTTT. Translated, it gives CASSLSKNSNQPQHF.

This clone was counted only a few times. The rearrangement uses TRBV30 and TRBJ1-3, with D maybe TRBD1 (5 bases). Trimming removed 0 bases at V and 0 bases at J, with 12 bases between. The CDR3 extends over 16 amino acids. Germline values: CDR1 GTSNPN, CDR2 SVGIG (reference sequence). The CDR3: CAWSVKGAHSGNTIYF. For the CDR3, the DNA is TGTGCCTGGAGTGTAAAAGGGGCGCACTCTGGAAACACCATATATTTT.

The chain links TRBV7-2 to TRBJ2-1; 9 bases map to TRBD2. This CDR3 comprises 17 residues. With V trimmed by 1 base and J by 4 bases, 8 bases remained unmatched. Germline assignment: CDR1 SGHTA and CDR2 FQGNSA. CDR3 in DNA: TGTGCCAGCAGCTTAGTTCGGCTAGCGGGGAATTACAATGAGCAGTTCTTC. The encoded protein is CASSLVRLAGNYNEQFF.

The chain recombines TRBV10-1 with TRBJ2-3, with 7 bases that match TRBD2. CDR1 and CDR2 from the germline V gene are WNHNN and SYGVQD (reference sequence). The ends lost 8 bases at V and 4 bases at J; junction bases unmatched: 6. CDR3 size: 13 residues. CDR3 coding DNA: TGCGCCAGCCGGGGGGAGTCCGCAGATACGCAGTATTTT. It encodes CASRGESADTQYF.

This sequence joins TRBV5-5 and TRBJ2-5; TRBD2 matches 12 bases. The CDR3 consists of 14 residues. Unmatched junction bases numbered 2, after V lost 1 base and J lost 7 bases. Germline assignment: CDR1 SGHKS and CDR2 YYEKEE (reference sequence). The CDR3 is CASSLSSGGGTQYF. The CDR3 DNA is TGTGCCAGCAGCTTGTCTAGCGGGGGGGGGACCCAGTACTTC.

Worth noting for this clone: This CDR3 is also generated by other DNA sequences in the sample. The V gene is TRBV7-9, the J gene TRBJ2-2; 7 nucleotides align to TRBD1. V was clipped by 1 base and J by 3 bases; unmatched bases: 2. CDR1 and CDR2 from the germline V gene are SEHNR and FQNEAQ (reference sequence). The CDR3 spans 15 residues. The CDR3 protein is CASSLGDRDTGELFF. For the CDR3, the DNA is TGTGCCAGCAGCTTAGGGGACAGAGACACCGGGGAGCTGTTTTTT.

In this sample, this clone turned up once. The chain joins TRBV30 to TRBJ1-1; D is undetermined. V lost 0 bases to trimming and J lost 0 bases, with 2 bases between them. Germline CDR1 is GTSNPN and CDR2 is SVGIG (reference sequence). There are 12 residues in the CDR3. The CDR3: CAWSVVNTEAFF. CDR3 DNA: TGTGCCTGGAGTGTGGTGAACACTGAAGCTTTCTTT. The full variable domain, with the rest looked up from reference TRBV30 and TRBJ1-1, is SQTIHQWPATLVQPVGSPLSLECTVEGTSNPNLYWYRQAAGRGLQLLFYSVGIGQISSEVPQNLSASRPQDRQFILSSKKLLLSDSGFYLCAWSVVNTEAFFGQGTRLTVV.